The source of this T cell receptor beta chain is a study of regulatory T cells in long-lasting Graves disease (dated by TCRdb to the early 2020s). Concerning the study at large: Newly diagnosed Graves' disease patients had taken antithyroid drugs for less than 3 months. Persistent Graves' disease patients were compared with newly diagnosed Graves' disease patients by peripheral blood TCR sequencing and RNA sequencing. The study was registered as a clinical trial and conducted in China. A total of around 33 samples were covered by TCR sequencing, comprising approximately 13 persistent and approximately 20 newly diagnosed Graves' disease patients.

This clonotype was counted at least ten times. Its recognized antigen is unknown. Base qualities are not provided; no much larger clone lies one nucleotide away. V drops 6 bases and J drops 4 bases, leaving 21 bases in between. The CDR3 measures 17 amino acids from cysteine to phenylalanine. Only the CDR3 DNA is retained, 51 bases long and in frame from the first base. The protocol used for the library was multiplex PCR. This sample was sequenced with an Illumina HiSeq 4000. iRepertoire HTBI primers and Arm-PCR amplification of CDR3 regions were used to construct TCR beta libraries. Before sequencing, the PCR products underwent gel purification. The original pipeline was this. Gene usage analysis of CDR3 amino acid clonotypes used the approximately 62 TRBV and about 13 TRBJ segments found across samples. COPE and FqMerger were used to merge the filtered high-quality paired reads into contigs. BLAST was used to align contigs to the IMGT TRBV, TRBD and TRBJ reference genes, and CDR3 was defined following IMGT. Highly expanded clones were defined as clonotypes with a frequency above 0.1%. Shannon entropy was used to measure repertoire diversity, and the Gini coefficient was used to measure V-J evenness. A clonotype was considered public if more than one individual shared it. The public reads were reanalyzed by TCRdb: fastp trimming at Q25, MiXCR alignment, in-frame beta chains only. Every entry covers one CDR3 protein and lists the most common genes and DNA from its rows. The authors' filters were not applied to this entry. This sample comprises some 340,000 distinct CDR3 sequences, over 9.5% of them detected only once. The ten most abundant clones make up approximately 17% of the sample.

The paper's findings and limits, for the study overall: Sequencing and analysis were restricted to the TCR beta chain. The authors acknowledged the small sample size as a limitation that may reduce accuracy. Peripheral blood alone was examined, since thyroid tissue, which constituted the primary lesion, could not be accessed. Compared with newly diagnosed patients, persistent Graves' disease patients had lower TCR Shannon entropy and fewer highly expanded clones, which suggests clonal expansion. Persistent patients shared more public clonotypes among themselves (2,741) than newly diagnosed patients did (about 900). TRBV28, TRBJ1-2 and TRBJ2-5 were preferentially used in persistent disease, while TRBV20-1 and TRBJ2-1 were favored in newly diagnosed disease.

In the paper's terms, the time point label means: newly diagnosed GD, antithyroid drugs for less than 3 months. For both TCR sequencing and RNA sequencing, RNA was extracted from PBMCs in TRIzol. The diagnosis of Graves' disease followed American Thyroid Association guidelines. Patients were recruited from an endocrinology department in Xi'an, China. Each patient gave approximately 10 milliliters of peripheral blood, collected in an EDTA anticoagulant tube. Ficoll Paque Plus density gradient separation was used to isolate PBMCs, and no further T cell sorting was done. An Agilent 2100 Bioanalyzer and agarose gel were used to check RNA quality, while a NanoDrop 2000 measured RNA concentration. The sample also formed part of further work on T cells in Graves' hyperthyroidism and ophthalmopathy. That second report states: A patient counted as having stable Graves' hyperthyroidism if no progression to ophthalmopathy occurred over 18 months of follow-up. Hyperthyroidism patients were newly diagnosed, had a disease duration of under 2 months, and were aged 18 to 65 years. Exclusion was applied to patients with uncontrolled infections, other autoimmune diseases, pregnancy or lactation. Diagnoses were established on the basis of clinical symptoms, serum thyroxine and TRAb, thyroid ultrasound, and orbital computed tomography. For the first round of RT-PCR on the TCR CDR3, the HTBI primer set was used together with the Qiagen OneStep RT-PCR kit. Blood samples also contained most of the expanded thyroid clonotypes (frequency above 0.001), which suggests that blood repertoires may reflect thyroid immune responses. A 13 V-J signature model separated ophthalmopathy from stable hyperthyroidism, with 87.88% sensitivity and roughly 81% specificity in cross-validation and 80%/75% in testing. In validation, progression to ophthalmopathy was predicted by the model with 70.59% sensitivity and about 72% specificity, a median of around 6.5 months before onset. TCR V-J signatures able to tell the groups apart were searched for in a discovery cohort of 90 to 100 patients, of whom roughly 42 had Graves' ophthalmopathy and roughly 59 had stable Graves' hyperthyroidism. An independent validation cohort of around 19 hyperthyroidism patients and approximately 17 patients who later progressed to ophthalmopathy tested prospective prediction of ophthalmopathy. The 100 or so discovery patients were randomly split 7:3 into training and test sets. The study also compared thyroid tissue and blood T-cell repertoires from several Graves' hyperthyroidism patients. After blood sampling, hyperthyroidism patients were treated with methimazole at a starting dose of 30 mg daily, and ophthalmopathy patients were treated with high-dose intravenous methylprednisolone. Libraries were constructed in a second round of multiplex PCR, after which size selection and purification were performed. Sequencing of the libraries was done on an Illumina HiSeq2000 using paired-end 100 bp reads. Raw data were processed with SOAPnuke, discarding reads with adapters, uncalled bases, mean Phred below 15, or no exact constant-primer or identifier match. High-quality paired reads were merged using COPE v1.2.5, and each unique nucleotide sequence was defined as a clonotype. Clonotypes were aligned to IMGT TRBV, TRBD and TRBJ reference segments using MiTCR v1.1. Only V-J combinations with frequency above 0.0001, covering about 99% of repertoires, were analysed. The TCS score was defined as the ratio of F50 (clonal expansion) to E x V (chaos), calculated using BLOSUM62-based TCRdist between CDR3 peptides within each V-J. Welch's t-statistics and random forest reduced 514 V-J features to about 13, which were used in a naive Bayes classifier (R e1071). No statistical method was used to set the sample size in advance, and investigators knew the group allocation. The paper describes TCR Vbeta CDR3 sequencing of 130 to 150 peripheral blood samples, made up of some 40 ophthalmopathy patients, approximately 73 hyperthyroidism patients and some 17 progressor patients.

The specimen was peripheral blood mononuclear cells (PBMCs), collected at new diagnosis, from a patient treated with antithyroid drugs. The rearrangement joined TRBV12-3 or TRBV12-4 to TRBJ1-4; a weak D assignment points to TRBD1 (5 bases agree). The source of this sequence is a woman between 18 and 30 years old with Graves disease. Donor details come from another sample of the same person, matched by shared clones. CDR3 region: CASSPMTAPGGNEKLFF. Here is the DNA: TGTGCCAGCAGCCCCATGACAGCACCAGGTGGTAATGAAAAACTGTTTTTT.